These 9 T cell receptor beta chains came from one sample sequenced in a study of blood T cell repertoires in COVID-19. Some clones are missing from TCRdb's copy, which holds only in-frame ones; the method was immunoSEQ multiplex PCR. The sample holds about 220,000 clones, around 81% seen once. Sample: peripheral blood. Every receptor here comes from a woman aged 30 to 39 who had recovered from COVID-19.

The gene calls are TRBV4-1 and TRBJ2-4, with 8 bases aligning to TRBD1. Germline V gene data show CDR1 as MGHRA and CDR2 as YSYEKL. V dropped 6 bases and J dropped 8; count of bases not matched to a gene: 12. This CDR3 region has 15 residues. This CDR3 is CASSPPPTGGYIQYF. CDR3 DNA sequence: TGCGCCAGCAGTCCTCCTCCCACAGGGGGGTACATTCAGTACTTC.

The chain combines TRBV28 with TRBJ1-1; D possibly corresponds to TRBD1 (6 bases). V was trimmed by 6 bases and J by 5 bases, leaving 19 bases between them. The germline CDR1 and CDR2 sequences are MDHEN and SYDVKM. This CDR3 spans 15 amino acids. This CDR3 reads CASSSSDSFGTEAFF. In DNA, the CDR3 is TGTGCCAGCAGCTCTTCGGACAGCTTTGGAACTGAAGCTTTCTTT.

This chain uses TRBV2 with TRBJ1-2; TRBD1 matches at 9 bases. This CDR3 has 15 residues. Unmatched junction bases numbered 7, after V lost 6 bases and J lost 2 bases. The germline V gene has CDR1 SNHLY and CDR2 FYNNEI. CDR3 residues: CASRARDRVNYGYTF. Here the CDR3 DNA reads TGTGCCAGCAGGGCAAGGGACAGGGTAAACTATGGCTACACCTTC.

The chain links TRBV24-1 to TRBJ2-7, with D perhaps matching TRBD2 (6 bases). This CDR3 is 13 amino acids long. V was pared by 9 bases and J by 5 bases, with 16 bases between. Looked up from germline, CDR1 is KGHDR and CDR2 is SFDVKD. This CDR3 is CATAPSWGDEQYF. In nucleotides, the CDR3 is TGTGCCACCGCCCCTTCGTGGGGGGACGAGCAGTACTTC.

J is TRBJ2-3 and V is TRBV28; TRBD2 matches at 11 bases. Germline V CDR1 and CDR2: MDHEN, SYDVKM. V shed 3 bases, J shed 2 bases, and the junction held 10 bases outside the gene matches. The CDR3 contains 18 residues. This CDR3 is CASSLTKYSGRATDTQYF. The CDR3 nucleotides read TGTGCCAGCAGTTTGACGAAATATAGCGGGAGGGCCACAGATACGCAGTATTTT. The entire variable domain, with the rest obtained from reference TRBV28 and TRBJ2-3, is as follows: DVKVTQSSRYLVKRTGEKVFLECVQDMDHENMFWYRQDPGLGLRLIYFSYDVKMKEKGDIPEGYSVSREKKERFSLILESASTNQTSMYLCASSLTKYSGRATDTQYFGPGTRLTVL.

The genes are TRBV9 and TRBJ2-7, with 8 nucleotides matching TRBD1. The CDR3 has 14 amino acids. Trimming removed 4 bases from V and 2 bases from J; junction bases left unmatched: 5. Germline V lookup: CDR1 SGDLS, CDR2 YYNGEE. The CDR3 region is CASSHGQGAYEQYF. The DNA of the CDR3 is TGTGCCAGCAGCCACGGACAGGGAGCCTACGAGCAGTACTTC. Together with reference TRBV9 and TRBJ2-7, the CDR3 gives the full variable domain: DSGVTQTPKHLITATGQRVTLRCSPRSGDLSVYWYQQSLDQGLQFLIQYYNGEERAKGNILERFSAQQFPDLHSELNLSSLELGDSALYFCASSHGQGAYEQYFGPGTRLTVT.

In its sample, this clone was seen once. The chain links TRBV9 to TRBJ2-1; TRBD1 matches 7 bases. The CDR3 runs to 13 residues. Germline V CDR1 and CDR2: SGDLS, YYNGEE. V lost 4 bases, J lost 8 bases, and 6 bases stayed unmatched. The CDR3 here is CASSPWGQYEQFF. The DNA of the CDR3 is TGTGCCAGCAGCCCCTGGGGACAGTATGAGCAGTTCTTC.

The chain joins TRBV11-2 to TRBJ1-1, with D possibly matching TRBD1 (5 bases). Per germline, CDR1 SGHAT and CDR2 FQNNGV. The CDR3 runs 16 residues. The V gene lost 0 bases and the J gene lost 2 bases, with 13 bases spanning the gap. CDR3 nucleotides: TGTGCCAGCAGCTTAGATCGGCAGGGTGGAAACACTGAAGCTTTCTTT. Its translation: CASSLDRQGGNTEAFF.

V is TRBV7-5 and J is TRBJ2-1; whether TRBD2, the table's D call, matches the DNA was not checked. TRBV7-5 is listed as a pseudogene. The CDR3 runs to 17 residues. The CDR3 region has the DNA TGTGTCAGAAGCTTAAAAGGATGGACGAGGGTTGACTATGAGCAGTTCTTC. It codes for CVRSLKGWTRVDYEQFF.